A selection of T cell receptor beta chains follows, all from one sample in a study of CD8 T cells in Susac syndrome. TCRdb recomputed calls from the immunoSEQ multiplex PCR reads with MiXCR, one row per CDR3 protein. The data hold roughly 190,000 distinct CDR3 sequences, with 93% observed a single time. The sample comprised CD4+ T cells from PBMCs. The origin of the receptors is a human donor in good health. Both conserved end residues are part of each CDR3. D genes are given only for firm matches. Rows give clone size only sometimes, using once, few, many, or a class for an expanded clone.

TRBJ2-1 | TRBV30 | - | TRBD2 | TGTGCCTGGAGAGGTCGGACTAGCCGCAACCCTTACAATGAGCAGTTCTTC | CAWRGRTSRNPYNEQFF
TRBJ1-6 | TRBV9 | - | - | TGTGCCAGCAGCGTAGAGGCTCAAGGCTCACCCCTCCACTTT | CASSVEAQGSPLHF
TRBJ1-2 | TRBV7-2 | once | - | TGTGCCAGCAGCTTATCTCCGTTGGGCTATGGCTACACCTTC | CASSLSPLGYGYTF
TRBJ2-1 | TRBV12-3/TRBV12-4 | - | - | TGTGCCAGCAGAACCGGGTCCAATGCCCATGAGCAGTTCTTC | CASRTGSNAHEQFF
TRBJ2-3 | TRBV4-1 | once | - | TGCGCCAGCAGCCAAGAGGCCTTTGATACGCAGTATTTT | CASSQEAFDTQYF
TRBJ1-2 | TRBV6-1 | - | TRBD1 | TGTGCCAGCAGTGGGACCACAGGGGGCTATGGCTACACCTTC | CASSGTTGGYGYTF
TRBJ1-6 | TRBV6-2/TRBV6-3 | - | - | TGTGCCAGCAGTTACTCGGCGGATAATTCACCCCTCCACTTT | CASSYSADNSPLHF
TRBJ2-2 | TRBV5-1 | - | TRBD1 | TGCGCCAGCAGCCACCGGGGACAGGGGGCTACCGGGGAGCTGTTTTTT | CASSHRGQGATGELFF
TRBJ1-3 | TRBV28 | - | - | TGTGCCAGCAGTTTGAGTAAGGACCCGGTAATGGTAGAAAACACCATATATTTT | CASSLSKDPVMVENTIYF
TRBJ2-1 | TRBV15 | once | - | TGTGCCACCAGCAGAGAGGTCAGATCCAATGAGCAGTTCTTC | CATSREVRSNEQFF
TRBJ1-2 | TRBV24-1 | - | TRBD1 | TGTGCCACCAGTGATTATCGGACAGGCAAGACTGGAAACTATGGCTACACCTTC | CATSDYRTGKTGNYGYTF
TRBJ1-2 | TRBV29-1 | once | - | TGCAGCGTTGTGGTGGGGGACTATGGCTACACCTTC | CSVVVGDYGYTF
TRBJ2-7 | TRBV6-5 | - | - | TGTGCCAGCAGCTCCCGAGGAGGAGCATCCTACGAGCAGTACTTC | CASSSRGGASYEQYF
TRBJ1-2 | TRBV6-6 | - | - | TGTGCCAGCAGTTCCGGGGGGGGTGGAGGCTATGGCTACACCTTC | CASSSGGGGGYGYTF
TRBJ2-1 | TRBV19 | - | - | TGTGCCAGTACCTCTCGTGCCGCCTACAATGAGCAGTTCTTC | CASTSRAAYNEQFF
TRBJ2-3 | TRBV11-2 | - | TRBD2 | TGTGCCAGCAGCCTCCGACAGGCGGGGGGGCCTACGGATACGCAGTATTTT | CASSLRQAGGPTDTQYF
TRBJ2-1 | TRBV29-1 | - | TRBD1 | TGCAGCGTTAGCACAGGGGCTGAGCAGTTCTTC | CSVSTGAEQFF
TRBJ1-2 | TRBV6-5 | - | TRBD1 | TGTGCCAGCAGTTACCTTCGGACCGGCCGTGGGGACAGTACGGGCTACACCTTC | CASSYLRTGRGDSTGYTF
TRBJ2-5 | TRBV29-1 | - | - | TGCAGCGTTGAGGAGCTTCCCCAAGAGACCCAGTACTTC | CSVEELPQETQYF
TRBJ1-5 | TRBV25-1 | - | - | TGTGCCAGCAGTGCCTTGGACGGTCTCCTAGATGATCAGCCCCAGCATTTT | CASSALDGLLDDQPQHF